The clone carrying this T cell receptor beta chain was counted ten times or more. Its antigen is not known. CDR3 length: 17 amino acids. Trimming removed 2 bases from V and 1 base from J; junction bases left unmatched: 8. Per the germline V gene, CDR1 is MDHEN and CDR2 is SYDVKM. The data belong to a study of post-analysis software for immune sequencing data. General observations from the study: Five or six TRBV segments, including TRBV5-6, TRBV5-1 and TRBV20-1, were more frequent in patients than controls. Those samples that were prepared in the same batch co-clustered strongly by F measure.

Unique molecular identifiers had been added to the TCR beta cDNA libraries. MiXCR, run by TCRdb on the PCR reads, gives a single entry per CDR3 protein. The data show about 150,000 distinct CDR3 sequences, about 32% seen once. The clonotype originates from a girl aged 5 to 17 with multiple sclerosis. This chain connects TRBV28 to TRBJ2-5, with 9 bases matching TRBD2. The sample taken for sequencing was blood. The CDR3, as DNA: TGTGCCAGCAGTTTACCGCTAGCGGGAAGTCTCCAAGAGACCCAGTACTTC. It is translated as CASSLPLAGSLQETQYF. Based on the CDR3 plus reference TRBV28 and TRBJ2-5, the full variable domain is DVKVTQSSRYLVKRTGEKVFLECVQDMDHENMFWYRQDPGLGLRLIYFSYDVKMKEKGDIPEGYSVSREKKERFSLILESASTNQTSMYLCASSLPLAGSLQETQYFGPGTRLLVL.